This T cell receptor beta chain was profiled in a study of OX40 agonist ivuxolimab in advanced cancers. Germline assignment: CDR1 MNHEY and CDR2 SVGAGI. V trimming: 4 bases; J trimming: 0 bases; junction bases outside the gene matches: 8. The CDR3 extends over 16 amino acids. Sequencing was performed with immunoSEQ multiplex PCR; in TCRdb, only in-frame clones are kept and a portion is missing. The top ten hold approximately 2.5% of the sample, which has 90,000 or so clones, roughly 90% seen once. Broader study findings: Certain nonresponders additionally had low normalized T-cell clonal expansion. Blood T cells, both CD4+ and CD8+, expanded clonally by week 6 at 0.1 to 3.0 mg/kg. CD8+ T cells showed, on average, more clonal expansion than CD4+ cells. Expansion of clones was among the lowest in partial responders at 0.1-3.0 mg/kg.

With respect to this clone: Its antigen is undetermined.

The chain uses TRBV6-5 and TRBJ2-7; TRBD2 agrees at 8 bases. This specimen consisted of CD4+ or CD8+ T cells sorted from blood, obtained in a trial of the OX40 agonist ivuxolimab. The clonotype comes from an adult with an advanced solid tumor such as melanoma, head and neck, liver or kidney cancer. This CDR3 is CASSSVTSGSSYEQYF. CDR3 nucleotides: TGTGCCAGCAGTTCCGTTACTAGCGGCAGCTCCTACGAGCAGTACTTC.